The 24 T cell receptor beta chains given below trace back to one sample, sequenced in a study of Ad26.COV2.S vaccination and SARS-CoV-2 variants. Here immunoSEQ multiplex PCR was the method, and the copy in TCRdb shows in-frame clones only, minus some. Of a few hundred thousand clones listed, around 88% were seen once; the top ten hold 2.5% to 3.5%. Treatment in this sample: about 20 received Ad26.COV2.S at low or high dose, single or two shots; about 5 received placebo; per-sample allocation not given. Material that was analyzed had been drawn on day 63 after the first vaccine or placebo injection. Sequencing used peripheral blood, obtained in a trial of Ad26.COV2.S vaccine versus placebo. The source is a person between 18 and 59 years old who received the Ad26.COV2.S COVID-19 vaccine or a placebo.

The chain couples TRBV5-1 to TRBJ1-1; D not certain. Germline CDR1 is SGHRS and CDR2 is YFSETQ. The CDR3 length is 14 residues. V was clipped by 2 bases and J by 1 base, with 9 bases between them. The CDR3 nucleotides are TGCGCCAGCAGCTTTAACAGTCCGAACACTGAAGCTTTCTTT. Translated, it gives CASSFNSPNTEAFF.

The rearrangement links TRBV2 to TRBJ1-2, with unresolved D. This CDR3 is 14 amino acids long. V was cut by 3 bases and J by 1 base, with 9 bases left in between. The germline gives CDR1 SNHLY, CDR2 FYNNEI. The CDR3 sequence: CASSDGRYNYGYTF. CDR3 nucleotide sequence: TGTGCCAGCAGTGATGGCAGATATAACTATGGCTACACCTTC. Combining the CDR3 with reference TRBV2 and TRBJ1-2 gives the whole variable domain EPEVTQTPSHQVTQMGQEVILRCVPISNHLYFYWYRQILGQKVEFLVSFYNNEISEKSEIFDDQFSVERPDGSNFTLKIRSTKLEDSAMYFCASSDGRYNYGYTFGSGTRLTVV.

CDR3 protein: CASSLSQAYEQYV. As DNA, the CDR3 is TGTGCCAGCAGTTTATCCCAGGCCTACGAGCAGTACGTC. The V gene is TRBV28, the J gene TRBJ2-7; D unclear. The V end was cut by 1 base, the J end by 2 bases, with 6 bases between. The CDR3 is made up of 13 amino acids. Germline V CDR1 and CDR2: MDHEN, SYDVKM.

This clone was seen more than once but under ten times. V gene TRBV7-3 combines with J gene TRBJ2-1; D may be TRBD2 (7 bases). This CDR3 is 18 amino acids long. In germline, CDR1 is SGHTA, CDR2 FQGTGA. Trimming removed 0 bases at V and 0 bases at J, with 15 bases between. The CDR3 is CASSLTPGGPSSYNEQFF. The CDR3 region has the DNA TGTGCCAGCAGCTTAACACCGGGGGGCCCTAGCTCCTACAATGAGCAGTTCTTC.

In this sample, this clone turned up once. The chain uses TRBV7-8 and TRBJ2-1; 11 nucleotides align to TRBD2. CDR3 length: 16 amino acids. Germline-derived CDR1 and CDR2 are SGHVS and FQNEAQ. J lost 0 bases, V lost 4 bases, and 2 bases had no gene match. The CDR3 DNA is TGTGCCAGCAGCTCCCTAGCGGGGGGCTCCTACAATGAGCAGTTCTTC. Translating it yields CASSSLAGGSYNEQFF.

The chain employs TRBV19 and TRBJ1-4; no reliable D call. This CDR3 comprises 14 residues. Germline loops: CDR1 LNHDA, CDR2 SQIVND (reference sequence). V was pared by 3 bases and J by 5 bases, with 10 bases between. The DNA of the CDR3 is TGTGCCAGTAGTATGTGGGGTCGCAATGAAAAACTGTTTTTT. Translating it yields CASSMWGRNEKLFF.

The CDR3 is CASSQIGGGYGYTF. DNA for the CDR3: TGTGCCAGCAGCCAAATAGGGGGCGGATATGGCTACACCTTC. The rearrangement links TRBV14 to TRBJ1-2; 7 bases map to TRBD1. This CDR3 comprises 14 residues. The germline gives CDR1 SGHDN, CDR2 FVKESK. The junction had 5 bases not matched to a gene; V was cut back by 2 bases and J by 5 bases.

DNA for the CDR3: TGTGCCAGCAGTTTCAGGGCCCCCTTAGGTAGTACGCAGTATTTT. It is translated as CASSFRAPLGSTQYF. The V gene is TRBV27, the J gene TRBJ2-3; TRBD1 is a possible D gene (5 bases). Germline V gives CDR1 MNHEY, CDR2 SMNVEV (reference sequence). The CDR3 is 15 residues long. V dropped 3 bases and J dropped 8 bases, with 18 bases sitting between them.

This clone was observed once. The rearrangement joins TRBV18 to TRBJ2-7; TRBD1 is a possible D gene (5 bases). Germline V gene sequence: CDR1 KGHSH, CDR2 LQKENI. The CDR3 loop spans 12 amino acids. Trimming stripped 3 bases from V and 5 bases from J, with 8 bases between. CDR3 in amino acids: CASSPSRDEQYF. CDR3 bases: TGTGCCAGCTCACCCTCCAGGGACGAGCAGTACTTC.

About this clone: The same CDR3 arises from other DNA sequences in this sample as well. V and J are TRBV2 and TRBJ1-1, with D unclear. This CDR3 region has 11 residues. Germline CDR1 reads SNHLY; CDR2 reads FYNNEI. The V end was cut by 6 bases, the J end by 5 bases, with 7 bases between. In DNA, the CDR3 is TGTGCCAGCAGCGTCCGGACTGAAGCTTTCTTT. Translation: CASSVRTEAFF.

V and J are TRBV11-3 and TRBJ2-2; tentatively, D is TRBD1 or TRBD2 (5 bases each). The CDR3 has 17 residues. V lost 0 bases and J 5 bases, leaving 16 bases between the germline ends. Germline V gene lookup returns CDR1 SGHNT and CDR2 YENEEA. DNA of the CDR3: TGTGCCAGCAGCTTAGATCCCCCAGGGACGGGTACCGGGGAGCTGTTTTTT. It specifies CASSLDPPGTGTGELFF.

This clone occurred many times. This sequence joins TRBV12-3 or TRBV12-4 and TRBJ1-3; perhaps TRBD1 as D (5 bases). V dropped 6 bases and J dropped 5 bases, with 11 bases sitting between them. The CDR3 has 13 residues. The DNA of the CDR3 is TGTGCCAGCAGGGGACGGAGGAGAAACACCATATATTTT. Protein sequence: CASRGRRRNTIYF.

The chain joins TRBV6-4 to TRBJ1-2; weak D call: TRBD1 (6 bases). The CDR3 has 15 amino acids. Trimming cost V 4 bases and J 1 base, with 13 bases left between them. Per germline, CDR1 MRHNA and CDR2 SNTAGT. The CDR3 reads CASSVARGNNYGYTF. The CDR3 DNA reads TGTGCCAGCAGTGTAGCGAGGGGGAATAACTATGGCTACACCTTC.

J is TRBJ2-7 and V is TRBV7-8; no reliable D call. Germline CDR1 SGHVS, CDR2 FQNEAQ. The ends were cut back, 5 bases at V and 4 bases at J, with 12 bases in the middle. CDR3 size: 13 residues. The CDR3 region is CASSLRTAYEQYV. The CDR3 bases are TGTGCCAGCAGCCTTCGGACGGCTTACGAGCAGTACGTC.

This chain links TRBV19 with TRBJ1-1; 10 bases align to TRBD1. This CDR3 has 15 amino acids. Per the germline V gene, CDR1 is LNHDA and CDR2 is SQIVND (reference sequence). This chain's CDR3 is CAAKTGGQMNTEAFF. CDR3 nucleotides: TGTGCGGCCAAGACAGGGGGCCAAATGAACACTGAAGCTTTCTTT.

The rearrangement uses TRBV4-1 and TRBJ1-5; 9 bases are a match to TRBD1. The germline CDR1 and CDR2 sequences are MGHRA and YSYEKL. CDR3 size: 15 residues. J lost 7 bases, V lost 5 bases, and 9 bases had no gene match. CDR3 nucleotides: TGCGCCAGCAGCACTTGGACAGGGGCGGGGCAGCCCCAGCATTTT. Protein sequence: CASSTWTGAGQPQHF.

The J gene is TRBJ1-1, the V gene TRBV18; 7 bases agree with TRBD1. The CDR3 consists of 14 residues. After removal of 8 bases from V and 2 bases from J, the junction contained 8 bases not matched to a gene. Germline V gene lookup returns CDR1 KGHSH and CDR2 LQKENI. CDR3 sequence: CASTRQGGNTEAFF. CDR3 bases: TGTGCCAGCACCCGACAGGGCGGAAACACTGAAGCTTTCTTT. Full variable domain (missing parts from reference TRBV18 and TRBJ1-1): NAGVMQNPRHLVRRRGQEARLRCSPMKGHSHVYWYRQLPEEGLKFMVYLQKENIIDESGMPKERFSAEFPKEGPSILRIQQVVRGDSAAYFCASTRQGGNTEAFFGQGTRLTVV.

This chain joins TRBV6-2 or TRBV6-3 and TRBJ2-7; 7 bases agree with TRBD2. Germline V lookup: CDR1 MNHEY, CDR2 SVGEGT. Trimming took 5 bases from V and 4 from J; bases not matched to a gene: 5. The CDR3 contains 13 residues. CDR3 DNA: TGTGCCAGCAGTACAGCGGGGAAGTACGAGCAGTACTTC. It codes for CASSTAGKYEQYF.

The chain combines TRBV7-5 with TRBJ2-4. TRBV7-5 is designated a pseudogene. This CDR3 is 14 amino acids long. CDR3 region: CARSLAQGKNIQYF. The CDR3 DNA reads TGTGCCAGAAGCTTAGCGCAAGGAAAAAACATTCAGTACTTC.

On this clone itself: A read error may produce the germline difference seen at one junction end. The chain recombines TRBV4-3 with TRBJ2-2; no clear D. The germline V gene encodes CDR1 LGHNA and CDR2 YSLEER. The CDR3 runs to 13 residues. The CDR3 is CASSQGLTGELFF. DNA for the CDR3: TGCGCCAGCAGTCAAGGGTTGACCGGGGAGCTGTTTTTT.

The V call is TRBV2, the J call TRBJ1-2; D is possibly TRBD1 (6 bases). With 8 bases removed from V and 4 bases from J, the gap between germline ends came to 20 bases. Germline V gene data show CDR1 as SNHLY and CDR2 as FYNNEI. The CDR3 contains 15 residues. This CDR3 is CASPRRGGPRYGYTF. In DNA form, the CDR3 reads TGTGCCAGCCCCCGCAGAGGGGGGCCCCGCTATGGCTACACCTTC.

This rearrangement joins TRBV24-1 to TRBJ1-4; D perhaps matches TRBD1 (5 bases). The CDR3 length is 15 residues. Germline assignment: CDR1 KGHDR and CDR2 SFDVKD. V was trimmed by 4 bases and J by 4 bases, leaving 12 bases between them. The CDR3 DNA reads as TGTGCCACCAGTGACTCCGGGACGGGTAATGAAAAACTGTTTTTT. This encodes CATSDSGTGNEKLFF.

The chain recombines TRBV7-9 with TRBJ1-4, with 8 bases identical to TRBD1. CDR3 length: 15 residues. The V and J ends lost 4 bases and 2 bases, in that order; junction bases with no gene match: 3. The V gene's germline CDR1 is SEHNR and CDR2 FQNEAQ (reference sequence). The CDR3 is CASSSGQGTNEKLFF. The DNA for the CDR3 is TGTGCCAGCAGCTCCGGACAGGGCACTAATGAAAAACTGTTTTTT.

This rearrangement joins TRBV4-3 to TRBJ2-1, with 7 bases lining up with TRBD2. The CDR3 covers 13 residues. The J segment lost 9 bases and the V segment lost 3 bases, leaving 5 bases of the junction unmatched. Germline CDR1 is LGHNA and CDR2 is YSLEER. The CDR3 DNA follows: TGCGCCAGCAGCCAGTCAGAGCGGGGTGAGCAGTTCTTC. Amino acids: CASSQSERGEQFF.